This paragraph covers one TCR beta chain sequence. Its antigen is still unknown. The germline V and J ends were trimmed by 2 bases and 0 bases, with 14 bases remaining between them. This CDR3 spans 17 amino acids. Germline V lookup: CDR1 MNHEY, CDR2 SMNVEV (reference sequence). This record belongs to a study of cytomegalovirus exposure and HLA in healthy donors. Regarding the study as a whole: It was reported that the classifier diagnosed cytomegalovirus status with high specificity and sensitivity in both the original and validation cohorts. A few CMV-associated chains proved CMV antigen-specific in vitro. The investigators catalogued 180 or so TCR beta chains as cytomegalovirus-associated.

Repertoires were generated with immunoSEQ multiplex PCR, while TCRdb's copy carries only in-frame clones and drops some. The data show fewer than 350,000 clones, roughly 90% seen once. The chain links TRBV27 to TRBJ1-5, with D unresolved. Sequencing input: PBMCs. The receptor comes from a woman aged 18-35 years in good health and CMV-seronegative. CDR3 nucleotides: TGTGCCAGCAGTTTACGGGTTGTGGCGAATAGCAATCAGCCCCAGCATTTT. It encodes CASSLRVVANSNQPQHF.